Presented here are 12 T cell receptor beta chains from one specimen sequenced in a study of shared clonotypes between healthy human individuals. Method: immunoSEQ multiplex PCR; TCRdb's copy keeps in-frame clones and lacks some. The sample holds about 1.5 million clones, 95% to 99% seen once. The specimen sequenced was naive CD4+ T cells sorted from blood. Subset of the sample: CD45RA+ positively selected. The origin of the receptors is a man under 40 in good health.

The chain couples TRBV28 to TRBJ2-1; D unclear. V lost 7 bases and J 9 bases, leaving 19 bases between the germline ends. This CDR3 is built from 14 residues. The germline V gene encodes CDR1 MDHEN and CDR2 SYDVKM. The CDR3 is CASTHRPAKSEQFF. As DNA, the CDR3 is TGTGCCAGCACCCATCGTCCCGCGAAGAGTGAGCAGTTCTTC.

J is TRBJ2-1 and V is TRBV28; D call uncertain. Germline-derived CDR1 and CDR2 are MDHEN and SYDVKM. V lost 5 bases to trimming and J lost 3 bases, with 14 bases between them. There are 15 residues in the CDR3. The CDR3 DNA reads TGTGCCAGCAGTCCCCCGGACCTTAGCTACAATGAGCAGTTCTTC. Its translation: CASSPPDLSYNEQFF.

The chain combines TRBV10-3 with TRBJ2-7, with TRBD2 as a possible D gene (6 bases). There are 16 residues in the CDR3. CDR1 and CDR2 from the germline V gene are ENHRY and SYGVKD. V was shortened by 0 bases and J by 3 bases, with 15 bases between the two germline ends. The CDR3 loop reads CAISESRAGLGYEQYF. In DNA form, the CDR3 reads TGTGCCATCAGTGAGTCGAGGGCGGGACTCGGCTACGAGCAGTACTTC.

Concerning this clone: The junction departs from germline at one end; a sequencing error may be responsible. The gene calls are TRBV2 and TRBJ2-7; D is uncertain. The CDR3 is made up of 12 amino acids. Germline loops: CDR1 SNHLY, CDR2 FYNNEI. CDR3 residues: CASSEGAGSLHF. The CDR3 coding sequence is TGTGCCAGCAGTGAAGGTGCAGGCTCCCTGCACTTC. Full variable domain (remainder filled in from reference TRBV2 and TRBJ2-7): EPEVTQTPSHQVTQMGQEVILRCVPISNHLYFYWYRQILGQKVEFLVSFYNNEISEKSEIFDDQFSVERPDGSNFTLKIRSTKLEDSAMYFCASSEGAGSLHFGPGTRLTVT.

The chain combines TRBV4-3 with TRBJ2-3; either TRBD1 or TRBD2 may supply D (6 bases each). This CDR3 comprises 16 residues. Germline CDR1 and CDR2: LGHNA and YSLEER. V was shortened by 0 bases and J by 2 bases, with 12 bases between the two germline ends. Written as DNA, the CDR3 is TGCGCCAGCAGCCAAGATCGGGGGCCCCCCACAGATACGCAGTATTTT. Residues: CASSQDRGPPTDTQYF.

The V and J genes are TRBV5-6 and TRBJ2-7, with D possibly being TRBD2 (6 bases). V was pared by 3 bases and J by 4 bases, with 17 bases between. The CDR3 length is 15 residues. The germline CDR1 and CDR2 sequences are SGHDT and YYEEEE. The CDR3 sequence: CASSWQGGNFYEQYF. CDR3 bases: TGTGCCAGCAGCTGGCAGGGCGGGAATTTTTACGAGCAGTACTTC.

The chain links TRBV7-9 to TRBJ1-4, with no clear D. Germline-derived CDR1 and CDR2 are SEHNR and FQNEAQ (reference sequence). Trimming pared 5 bases from V and 8 bases from J, leaving 15 bases between. This CDR3 comprises 14 residues. The CDR3 DNA is TGTGCCAGCAGCCCTTCAGGTGTCGGCGAAAAACTGTTTTTT. Its translation: CASSPSGVGEKLFF.

Remarks on this clone: At the DNA level, this CDR3 is encoded by other sequences in the same sample as well. This chain links TRBV18 with TRBJ2-7; TRBD2 agrees at 10 bases. CDR3 length equals 14 residues. Trimming removed 3 bases from V and 3 bases from J; junction bases left unmatched: 2. Per the germline V gene, CDR1 is KGHSH and CDR2 is LQKENI. This chain's CDR3 is CASSPRTSGYEQYF. CDR3 coding DNA: TGTGCCAGCTCACCCCGGACTAGCGGCTACGAGCAGTACTTC.

The V and J genes are TRBV2 and TRBJ2-1; D is unclear. The CDR3 length is 14 residues. Germline CDR1 and CDR2: SNHLY and FYNNEI. V lost 6 bases, J lost 6 bases, and 15 bases lay in between. The CDR3 coding sequence is TGTGCCAGCAGCCGCGACCTCCTACTCAATGAGCAGTTCTTC. Encoded protein: CASSRDLLLNEQFF.

V is TRBV19 and J is TRBJ2-1; tentatively, D is TRBD1 or TRBD2 (5 bases each). Germline loops: CDR1 LNHDA, CDR2 SQIVND (reference sequence). Trimming pared 4 bases from V and 6 bases from J, leaving 13 bases between. The CDR3 is 14 amino acids. The CDR3 bases are TGTGCCAGTAGTACCCATAGGGGACGCAATGAGCAGTTCTTC. Translation gives CASSTHRGRNEQFF.

This clone is a singleton in its sample. This rearrangement joins TRBV5-1 to TRBJ2-1; the match to TRBD2 covers 7 bases. This CDR3 region has 13 residues. The ends lost 0 bases at V and 15 bases at J; junction bases unmatched: 9. Germline CDR1 SGHRS, CDR2 YFSETQ. CDR3 in DNA: TGCGCCAGCAGCTTGGGAAGGACTAGTGTGCTGTTCTTC. This gives the protein CASSLGRTSVLFF.

CDR3 sequence reads: CASSHGTTQVETQYF. CDR3 DNA sequence: TGCGCCAGCAGCCACGGTACAACCCAAGTGGAGACCCAGTACTTC. The V call is TRBV5-1, the J call TRBJ2-5; D gene unclear. The length of the CDR3 is 15 residues. Germline V gene lookup returns CDR1 SGHRS and CDR2 YFSETQ. The germline V and J ends were trimmed by 4 bases and 5 bases, with 18 bases remaining between them. Combining the CDR3 with reference TRBV5-1 and TRBJ2-5 gives the whole variable domain KAGVTQTPRYLIKTRGQQVTLSCSPISGHRSVSWYQQTPGQGLQFLFEYFSETQRNKGNFPGRFSGRQFSNSRSEMNVSTLELGDSALYLCASSHGTTQVETQYFGPGTRLLVL.